This is a list of T cell receptor beta chains from one sample in a study of cytomegalovirus exposure and HLA in healthy donors. The assay was immunoSEQ multiplex PCR, and TCRdb's table has in-frame clones only and misses some. The sample has 150,000 to 200,000 clones; 81% are singletons. Sequenced input: PBMCs. Source of these receptors: a man in his forties in good health and CMV-seropositive. Both conserved end residues are part of each CDR3. A D gene is named only where the DNA matches it firmly. Only some rows state a clone size, as once, few, many or a class for expanded clones.

d_call: TRBD1; j_call: TRBJ1-1; clone_size: .; v_call: TRBV9; cdr3_aa: CASSVGGQGSAEAFF; cdr3_nt: TGTGCCAGCAGCGTAGGAGGACAGGGAAGCGCTGAAGCTTTCTTT
d_call: TRBD1; j_call: TRBJ1-6; clone_size: .; v_call: TRBV9; cdr3_aa: CASSGVGQSNSPLHF; cdr3_nt: TGTGCCAGCAGCGGCGTGGGACAGTCGAATTCACCCCTCCACTTT
d_call: .; j_call: TRBJ2-7; clone_size: .; v_call: TRBV6-1; cdr3_aa: CASSVGRTYEQYF; cdr3_nt: TGTGCCAGCAGTGTAGGCAGGACCTACGAGCAGTACTTC
d_call: TRBD1; j_call: TRBJ2-5; clone_size: .; v_call: TRBV11-2; cdr3_aa: CASSLDWGQGAWETQYF; cdr3_nt: TGTGCCAGCAGCTTAGATTGGGGACAGGGGGCTTGGGAGACCCAGTACTTC
d_call: TRBD2; j_call: TRBJ2-1; clone_size: .; v_call: TRBV18; cdr3_aa: CASSRGSGNFDEQFF; cdr3_nt: TGTGCCAGCTCCCGTGGGAGCGGGAATTTTGATGAGCAGTTCTTC
d_call: TRBD1; j_call: TRBJ2-7; clone_size: .; v_call: TRBV7-9; cdr3_aa: CASSLETGAYEQYF; cdr3_nt: TGTGCCAGCAGCTTAGAGACAGGGGCCTACGAGCAGTACTTC
d_call: TRBD1; j_call: TRBJ1-5; clone_size: .; v_call: TRBV6-1; cdr3_aa: CASSVGDSGFWNQPQHF; cdr3_nt: TGTGCCAGCAGTGTGGGGGACAGCGGGTTTTGGAATCAGCCCCAGCATTTT
d_call: .; j_call: TRBJ2-2; clone_size: .; v_call: TRBV7-9; cdr3_aa: CASSLQGRAGELFF; cdr3_nt: TGTGCCAGCAGCTTACAGGGGCGGGCCGGGGAGCTGTTTTTT
d_call: TRBD2; j_call: TRBJ2-3; clone_size: few; v_call: TRBV5-6; cdr3_aa: CASGRTGGAGTQYF; cdr3_nt: TGTGCCAGCGGTCGAACGGGGGGGGCCGGTACGCAGTATTTT
d_call: TRBD2; j_call: TRBJ2-3; clone_size: few; v_call: TRBV7-9; cdr3_aa: CASSLQLAHTDTQYF; cdr3_nt: TGTGCCAGCAGCTTACAACTAGCGCACACAGATACGCAGTATTTT
d_call: TRBD1; j_call: TRBJ2-7; clone_size: .; v_call: TRBV6-5; cdr3_aa: CASRAEDRDYEQYF; cdr3_nt: TGTGCCAGCAGGGCCGAGGACAGGGACTACGAGCAGTACTTC
d_call: .; j_call: TRBJ2-7; clone_size: .; v_call: TRBV18; cdr3_aa: CASSPGQTSSYEQYF; cdr3_nt: TGTGCCAGCTCACCAGGGCAAACCTCCTCCTACGAGCAGTACTTC
d_call: .; j_call: TRBJ2-7; clone_size: .; v_call: TRBV11-2; cdr3_aa: CASSRGAGPPYEQYF; cdr3_nt: TGTGCCAGCAGCCGGGGGGCAGGGCCCCCCTACGAGCAGTACTTC
d_call: TRBD1; j_call: TRBJ2-7; clone_size: .; v_call: TRBV7-9; cdr3_aa: CASSLAGGGYEQYF; cdr3_nt: TGTGCCAGCAGCTTAGCAGGGGGCGGTTACGAGCAGTACTTC
d_call: .; j_call: TRBJ1-2; clone_size: .; v_call: TRBV11-2; cdr3_aa: CASSLGGLGSYGYTF; cdr3_nt: TGTGCCAGCAGCTTGGGGGGTCTCGGGTCCTATGGCTACACCTTC
d_call: TRBD2; j_call: TRBJ2-5; clone_size: .; v_call: TRBV11-3; cdr3_aa: CASSVPGLRQETQYF; cdr3_nt: TGTGCCAGCAGCGTACCGGGACTACGTCAAGAGACCCAGTACTTC
d_call: TRBD1; j_call: TRBJ2-7; clone_size: .; v_call: TRBV5-1; cdr3_aa: CASSPGTGGNEQYF; cdr3_nt: TGCGCCAGCAGCCCCGGGACAGGGGGCAACGAGCAGTACTTC
d_call: TRBD2; j_call: TRBJ2-1; clone_size: .; v_call: TRBV6-5; cdr3_aa: CASSQSSGIEEQFF; cdr3_nt: TGTGCCAGCAGCCAAAGTAGCGGGATTGAGGAGCAGTTCTTC
d_call: .; j_call: TRBJ2-7; clone_size: few; v_call: TRBV7-9; cdr3_aa: CASSLTTGVDEQYF; cdr3_nt: TGTGCCAGCAGTCTAACCACAGGAGTTGACGAGCAGTACTTC
d_call: .; j_call: TRBJ2-5; clone_size: .; v_call: TRBV5-6; cdr3_aa: CASSLDRVGETQYF; cdr3_nt: TGTGCCAGCAGCTTGGACAGGGTCGGGGAGACCCAGTACTTC
d_call: TRBD2; j_call: TRBJ2-7; clone_size: .; v_call: TRBV4-2; cdr3_aa: CASSQSSGSSSYEQYF; cdr3_nt: TGTGCCAGCAGCCAATCTAGCGGGTCCTCCTCCTACGAGCAGTACTTC
d_call: .; j_call: TRBJ2-1; clone_size: .; v_call: TRBV2; cdr3_aa: CASSEALGGYAYNEQFF; cdr3_nt: TGTGCCAGCAGTGAAGCGCTTGGGGGGTATGCTTACAATGAGCAGTTCTTC
d_call: TRBD1; j_call: TRBJ1-1; clone_size: .; v_call: TRBV25-1; cdr3_aa: CASSEPKTGDTEAFF; cdr3_nt: TGTGCCAGCAGTGAACCGAAAACAGGGGACACTGAAGCTTTCTTT
d_call: .; j_call: TRBJ1-6; clone_size: few; v_call: TRBV6-4; cdr3_aa: CASSLTGTYNSPLHF; cdr3_nt: TGTGCCAGCAGCCTTACCGGGACTTATAATTCACCCCTCCACTTT
d_call: TRBD2; j_call: TRBJ2-1; clone_size: .; v_call: TRBV5-1; cdr3_aa: CASSARSLAGGGQFF; cdr3_nt: TGCGCCAGCAGCGCCCGGTCACTAGCGGGAGGAGGGCAGTTCTTC
d_call: TRBD1; j_call: TRBJ1-4; clone_size: .; v_call: TRBV29-1; cdr3_aa: CSFTGAPTEKLFF; cdr3_nt: TGCAGCTTTACAGGGGCCCCTACGGAAAAACTGTTTTTT